A single sample is the source of the 12 T cell receptor beta chains below, sequenced in a study of blood T cell repertoires in COVID-19. Data came from immunoSEQ multiplex PCR; TCRdb stores just in-frame clones and leaves some out. The profile shows about 150,000 clones, more than 85% of them singletons. What was sequenced was peripheral blood. Receptors were obtained from a woman in her 70s with acute or convalescent COVID-19.

The gene calls are TRBV19 and TRBJ1-5, with TRBD1 matching over 7 bases. CDR1 and CDR2 (germline): LNHDA, SQIVND (reference sequence). This CDR3 has 15 amino acids. Losses at the gene ends were 5 bases for V and 2 bases for J; bases not matched to a gene: 6. The CDR3 DNA sequence: TGTGCCAGTAGTCCGACAGGGTTCGGCAATCAGCCCCAGCATTTT. Protein sequence: CASSPTGFGNQPQHF.

The gene calls are TRBV19 and TRBJ2-1, with 11 bases fitting TRBD1. Trimming removed 4 bases from V and 8 bases from J; junction bases left unmatched: 7. The CDR3 totals 15 residues. Germline V gene sequence: CDR1 LNHDA, CDR2 SQIVND (reference sequence). The CDR3 protein is CASSKPGQGVYEQFF. DNA of the CDR3: TGTGCCAGTAGTAAACCGGGACAGGGGGTTTATGAGCAGTTCTTC.

The chain uses TRBV2 and TRBJ2-5, with D maybe TRBD2 (6 bases). Per germline, CDR1 SNHLY and CDR2 FYNNEI. There are 15 residues in the CDR3. The V gene lost 4 bases and the J gene lost 3 bases, with 15 bases spanning the gap. This CDR3 is CASSALGGREETQYF. Written as DNA, the CDR3 is TGTGCCAGCAGTGCCCTCGGGGGAAGAGAAGAGACCCAGTACTTC.

V and J are TRBV28 and TRBJ1-5, with 11 bases identical to TRBD1. J gave up 7 bases and V 3 bases, and 2 bases lay outside the gene matches. Germline CDR1 reads MDHEN; CDR2 reads SYDVKM. This CDR3 contains 14 residues. CDR3 sequence: CASSLGQGGQPQHF. The CDR3 DNA sequence: TGTGCCAGCAGTTTGGGACAGGGGGGACAGCCCCAGCATTTT.

The V gene is TRBV11-3, the J gene TRBJ2-7; TRBD2 agrees at 9 bases. The germline CDR1 and CDR2 sequences are SGHNT and YENEEA. There are 16 residues in the CDR3. J was trimmed by 2 bases and V by 5 bases; bases with no gene match: 10. As DNA, the CDR3 is TGTGCCAGCAGCCCGTCTTTTGCGGGGGGGACCTACGAGCAGTACGTC. It codes for CASSPSFAGGTYEQYV.

Comment on this clone: At one boundary the junction diverges from the germline segment, which might be a read error. V usage is TRBV7-7 and J usage is TRBJ2-3; 8 bases are a match to TRBD1. The germline CDR1 and CDR2 sequences are SSHAT and FNYEAQ (reference sequence). CDR3 length: 15 amino acids. The CDR3 region has the DNA TGTGCTAGCACCCCGACAGGGGCCCCCACAGATACGCAGTATTTT. This sequence encodes CASTPTGAPTDTQYF.

The chain combines TRBV4-1 with TRBJ1-2; 8 bases align to TRBD1. Trimming took 3 bases from V and 4 from J; bases not matched to a gene: 1. CDR3 size: 13 residues. The germline V gene encodes CDR1 MGHRA and CDR2 YSYEKL. The DNA of the CDR3 is TGCGCCAGCAGCCATGGACAGGGCTATGGCTACACCTTC. Translating it yields CASSHGQGYGYTF.

This chain uses TRBV20-1 with TRBJ2-1; TRBD2 matches 8 bases. Germline CDR1 and CDR2: DFQATT and SNEGSKA (reference sequence). With V trimmed by 3 bases and J by 6 bases, 7 bases remained unmatched. The CDR3 covers 14 residues. DNA of the CDR3: TGCAGTGCTAGTCTGGCGGGGGGTTCCAATGAGCAGTTCTTC. Amino acids: CSASLAGGSNEQFF.

This clone was detected only once. The chain recombines TRBV7-9 with TRBJ1-3; possibly TRBD1 for D (5 bases). Deletions cut 0 bases from V and 8 bases from J, with 14 bases between. The germline V gene has CDR1 SEHNR and CDR2 FQNEAQ (reference sequence). The CDR3 totals 15 residues. The CDR3 protein is CASSLARDAGHTIYF. The DNA of the CDR3 is TGTGCCAGCAGCTTAGCCCGGGACGCGGGGCACACCATATATTTT. Combining the CDR3 with reference TRBV7-9 and TRBJ1-3 gives the whole variable domain DTGVSQNPRHKITKRGQNVTFRCDPISEHNRLYWYRQTLGQGPEFLTYFQNEAQLEKSRLLSDRFSAERPKGSFSTLEIQRTEQGDSAMYLCASSLARDAGHTIYFGEGSWLTVV.

This clone was picked up one time. The rearrangement uses TRBV14 and TRBJ1-4; 9 bases fit TRBD1. The germline V gene encodes CDR1 SGHDN and CDR2 FVKESK. The J segment lost 1 base and the V segment lost 4 bases, leaving 7 bases of the junction unmatched. This CDR3 spans 17 amino acids. The CDR3 nucleotides read TGTGCCAGCAGCCTTCCGAACAGGGGGCGAACTAATGAAAAACTGTTTTTT. Translation gives CASSLPNRGRTNEKLFF.

J is TRBJ2-2 and V is TRBV7-8, with D possibly being TRBD2 (6 bases). Between the trimmed V and J ends, which lost 3 bases and 2 bases, there was a span of 16 bases. The CDR3 is 17 amino acids. The germline gives CDR1 SGHVS, CDR2 FQNEAQ. CDR3 residues: CASSFGPLAFNTGELFF. Here the CDR3 DNA reads TGTGCCAGCAGCTTTGGGCCTCTAGCGTTCAACACCGGGGAGCTGTTTTTT.

V and J are TRBV28 and TRBJ1-2; D is uncertain. CDR3 size: 14 residues. Germline V CDR1 and CDR2: MDHEN, SYDVKM. V lost 2 bases to trimming and J lost 4 bases, with 11 bases between them. Written as DNA, the CDR3 is TGTGCCAGCAGTTTAGCCGGTTCCCTCTATGGCTACACCTTC. Translation gives CASSLAGSLYGYTF.